This T cell receptor (beta chain) was observed in a study of OX40 agonist ivuxolimab in advanced cancers. Overall study context: Patients took ivuxolimab, an agonistic anti-OX40 (CD134) antibody. The diagnoses of dose-escalation patients were hepatocellular carcinoma, melanoma, renal cell or head and neck cancer. Study conclusions and caveats: CD4+ and CD8+ T cells in blood underwent clonal expansion by week 6 at 0.1 to 3.0 mg/kg.

Turning to this clone: No antigen is known for it.

The CDR3 totals 15 residues. Germline V lookup: CDR1 SNHLY, CDR2 FYNNEI. V lost 2 bases, J lost 3 bases, and 5 bases stayed unmatched. Using immunoSEQ multiplex PCR, the repertoire was profiled, and TCRdb retains in-frame clones only, with some absent. The table lists more than 75,000 clones, approximately 80% of them singletons, with about 5.8% in the top ten. The origin of this receptor is an adult with an advanced solid tumor such as melanoma, head and neck, liver or kidney cancer. This specimen consisted of CD4+ or CD8+ T cells sorted from blood, obtained in a trial of the OX40 agonist ivuxolimab. V and J are TRBV2 and TRBJ2-3; 7 nucleotides align to TRBD1. The DNA for the CDR3 is TGTGCCAGCAGTGAAAGAGGGGGCTGGACAGATACGCAGTATTTT. Translated, it gives CASSERGGWTDTQYF.